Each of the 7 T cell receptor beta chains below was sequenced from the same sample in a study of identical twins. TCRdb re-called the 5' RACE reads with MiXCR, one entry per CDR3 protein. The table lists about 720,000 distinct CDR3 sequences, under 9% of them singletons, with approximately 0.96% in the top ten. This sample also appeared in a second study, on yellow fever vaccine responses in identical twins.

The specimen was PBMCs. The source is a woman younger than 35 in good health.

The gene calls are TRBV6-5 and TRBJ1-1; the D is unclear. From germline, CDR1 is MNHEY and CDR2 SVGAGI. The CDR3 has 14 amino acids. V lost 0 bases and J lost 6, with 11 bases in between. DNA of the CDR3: TGTGCCAGCAGTTACTCATTGGGCGGCCCTGAAGCTTTCTTT. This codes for CASSYSLGGPEAFF.

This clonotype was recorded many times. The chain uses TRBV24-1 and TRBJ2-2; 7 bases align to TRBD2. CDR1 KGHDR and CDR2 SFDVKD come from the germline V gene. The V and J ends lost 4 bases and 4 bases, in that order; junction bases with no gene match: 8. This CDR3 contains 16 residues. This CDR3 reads CATSDPRGGSTGELFF. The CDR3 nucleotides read TGTGCCACCAGTGACCCTAGGGGCGGGAGCACCGGGGAGCTGTTTTTT.

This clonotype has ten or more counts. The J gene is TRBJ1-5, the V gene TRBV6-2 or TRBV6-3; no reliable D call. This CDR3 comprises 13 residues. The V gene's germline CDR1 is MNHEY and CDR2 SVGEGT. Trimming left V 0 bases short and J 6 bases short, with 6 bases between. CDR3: CASSYSVSQPQHF. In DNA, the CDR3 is TGTGCCAGCAGTTACTCCGTAAGTCAGCCCCAGCATTTT.

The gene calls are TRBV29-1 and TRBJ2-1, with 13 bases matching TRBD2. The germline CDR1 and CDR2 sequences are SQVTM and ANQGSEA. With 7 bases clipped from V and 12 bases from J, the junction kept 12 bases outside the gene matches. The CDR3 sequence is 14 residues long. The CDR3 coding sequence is TGCAGCGCAGACCCGGGACTAGCGGGGCGAAGGCAGTTCTTC. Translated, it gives CSADPGLAGRRQFF.

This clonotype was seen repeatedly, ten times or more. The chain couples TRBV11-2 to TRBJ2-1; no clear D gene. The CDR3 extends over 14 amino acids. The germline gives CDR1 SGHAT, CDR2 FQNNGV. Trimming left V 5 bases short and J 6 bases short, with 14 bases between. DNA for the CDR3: TGTGCCAGCAGCCCATCCCTGGCCATCAATGAGCAGTTCTTC. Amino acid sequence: CASSPSLAINEQFF.

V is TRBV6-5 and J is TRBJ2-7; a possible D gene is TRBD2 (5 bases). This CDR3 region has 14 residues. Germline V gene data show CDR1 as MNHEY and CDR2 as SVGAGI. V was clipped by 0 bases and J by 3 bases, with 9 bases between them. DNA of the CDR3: TGTGCCAGCAGTTACTCGATCGGGGACTACGAGCAGTACTTC. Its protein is CASSYSIGDYEQYF.

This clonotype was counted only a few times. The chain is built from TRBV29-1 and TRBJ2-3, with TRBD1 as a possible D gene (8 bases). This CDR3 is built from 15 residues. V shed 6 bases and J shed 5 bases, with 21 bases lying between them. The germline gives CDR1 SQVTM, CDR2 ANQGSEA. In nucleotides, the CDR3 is TGCAGCGTGGAGGACAGGGAGGGTGGTGGAGATACGCAGTATTTT. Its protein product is CSVEDREGGGDTQYF.